This T cell receptor (beta chain) was identified during a study of blood T cell repertoires in COVID-19. Measured with immunoSEQ multiplex PCR; TCRdb has only the in-frame clones, and not every one. The sample yields tens of thousands of clones, around three quarters seen once. V was pared by 5 bases and J by 7 bases, with 3 bases of the junction left unmatched. Per the germline V gene, CDR1 is SGHTA and CDR2 is FQGTGA. The CDR3 is 14 residues long. The V gene is TRBV7-3, the J gene TRBJ1-6; 9 bases are shared with TRBD1. The source material was peripheral blood. This receptor was taken from a man between 65 and 85 years old with acute or convalescent COVID-19. CDR3 DNA sequence: TGTGCCAGCAGCCAGGGACAGGGAAATTCACCCCTCCACTTT. Protein product: CASSQGQGNSPLHF.